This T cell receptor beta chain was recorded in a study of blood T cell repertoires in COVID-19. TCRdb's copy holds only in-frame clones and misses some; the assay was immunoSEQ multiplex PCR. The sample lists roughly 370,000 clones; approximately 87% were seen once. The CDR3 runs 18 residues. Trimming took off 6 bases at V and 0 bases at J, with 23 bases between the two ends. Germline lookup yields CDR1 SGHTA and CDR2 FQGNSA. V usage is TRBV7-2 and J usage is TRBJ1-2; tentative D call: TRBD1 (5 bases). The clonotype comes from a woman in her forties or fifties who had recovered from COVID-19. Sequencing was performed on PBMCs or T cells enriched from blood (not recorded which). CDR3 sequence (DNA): TGTGCCAGCAGTTTGACGGGGGGGGATTCATCGGCTAACTATGGCTACACCTTC. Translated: CASSLTGGDSSANYGYTF.